The 7 T cell receptor beta chains presented below share a single source sample, sequenced in a study of blood T cell repertoires in COVID-19. Only in-frame clones appear in the TCRdb table, and some are missing; sequencing was by immunoSEQ multiplex PCR. The profile shows approximately 300,000 clones, more than 85% of them singletons. The source material was PBMCs or T cells enriched from blood (not recorded which). All receptors come from a woman aged 25 to 39 who had recovered from COVID-19.

The J gene is TRBJ2-3, the V gene TRBV29-1, with D possibly matching TRBD2 (6 bases). This CDR3 is built from 15 residues. Per the germline V gene, CDR1 is SQVTM and CDR2 is ANQGSEA. The ends were cut back, 6 bases at V and 0 bases at J, with 16 bases in the middle. Here the CDR3 DNA reads TGCAGCGTGAGGGGACTTTTCTCTAGCACAGATACGCAGTATTTT. Amino acid sequence: CSVRGLFSSTDTQYF.

This chain uses TRBV28 with TRBJ2-2; D gene unclear. The germline gives CDR1 MDHEN, CDR2 SYDVKM. Trimming took off 5 bases at V and 8 bases at J, with 6 bases between the two ends. This CDR3 is built from 11 residues. DNA for the CDR3: TGTGCCAGCAGTCATAGTGGGGAGCTGTTTTTT. The encoded protein is CASSHSGELFF.

The V call is TRBV19, the J call TRBJ1-5, with 8 bases matching TRBD1. The CDR3 spans 15 residues. The germline V gene has CDR1 LNHDA and CDR2 SQIVND (reference sequence). V gave up 10 bases and J gave up 5 bases; unmatched junction bases: 13. The CDR3 DNA reads as TGTGCCAACCGGCGCAGGGGGCAATCCTATCAGCCCCAGCATTTT. It codes for CANRRRGQSYQPQHF.

The chain couples TRBV7-2 to TRBJ2-3; weak D call: TRBD1 (6 bases). The CDR3 contains 15 residues. Germline V gives CDR1 SGHTA, CDR2 FQGNSA. V was shortened by 5 bases and J by 4 bases, with 16 bases between the two germline ends. The CDR3, as DNA: TGTGCCAGCAGCCATAACAGGGTCCGCTCAGATACGCAGTATTTT. Translating it yields CASSHNRVRSDTQYF.

The chain uses TRBV30 and TRBJ2-7, with D possibly matching TRBD1 (6 bases). Germline V lookup: CDR1 GTSNPN, CDR2 SVGIG (reference sequence). V was cut by 0 bases and J by 6 bases, with 12 bases left in between. The CDR3 is made up of 13 amino acids. The CDR3 DNA follows: TGTGCCTGGAGTGTACAACGAGGGGGCGAGCAGTACTTC. Amino acid sequence: CAWSVQRGGEQYF.

This chain uses TRBV3-1 (or the pseudogene TRBV3-2) with TRBJ1-2; a weak D match, TRBD1 (5 bases). Per germline, CDR1 LGHDT and CDR2 YNNKEL (reference sequence). Trimming removed 1 base from V and 0 bases from J, with 12 bases in between. This CDR3 spans 16 amino acids. DNA of the CDR3: TGTGCCAGCAGCCAAGGTACAGGCACTTCTAACTATGGCTACACCTTC. It yields the protein CASSQGTGTSNYGYTF.

The chain joins TRBV9 to TRBJ2-5; the D gene is possibly TRBD1 (6 bases). The CDR3 is 14 amino acids. Looked up from germline, CDR1 is SGDLS and CDR2 is YYNGEE. Trimming took off 2 bases at V and 3 bases at J, with 11 bases between the two ends. The CDR3 here is CASSVRAGEETQYF. For the CDR3, the DNA is TGTGCCAGCAGCGTCCGGGCAGGGGAAGAGACCCAGTACTTC. The variable domain in full, with the rest retrieved from reference TRBV9 and TRBJ2-5, is DSGVTQTPKHLITATGQRVTLRCSPRSGDLSVYWYQQSLDQGLQFLIQYYNGEERAKGNILERFSAQQFPDLHSELNLSSLELGDSALYFCASSVRAGEETQYFGPGTRLLVL.